These 30 T cell receptor beta chains were all obtained from the same sample, sequenced in a study of blood T cell repertoires in COVID-19. The method was immunoSEQ multiplex PCR; TCRdb's version includes in-frame clones alone and lacks a portion of them. The top ten clones hold 3.5% to 4% of a sample with about 350,000 clones, roughly nine tenths of them seen once. Sample: peripheral blood. These receptors originate from a woman aged 55-69 years with COVID-19, enrolled during active disease.

V gene TRBV18 combines with J gene TRBJ2-7; D remains unclear. The CDR3 extends over 14 amino acids. V lost 6 bases and J 2 bases, leaving 14 bases between the germline ends. Germline CDR1 KGHSH, CDR2 LQKENI. The CDR3 DNA reads as TGTGCCAGCTCTCCAGGCCAGCAGGCCTACGAGCAGTACTTC. Its protein is CASSPGQQAYEQYF.

The rearrangement uses TRBV6-6 and TRBJ1-2, with TRBD1 as a possible D gene (5 bases). The CDR3 extends over 11 amino acids. V shed 11 bases and J shed 1 base, with 8 bases lying between them. In germline, CDR1 is MNHNY, CDR2 SVGAGI (reference sequence). The CDR3 region has the DNA TGTGCCGCCCAGGGTAACTATGGCTACACCTTC. Its translation is CAAQGNYGYTF.

This chain uses TRBV7-2 with TRBJ2-3; weak D call: TRBD2 (6 bases). The germline V gene encodes CDR1 SGHTA and CDR2 FQGNSA. This CDR3 region has 14 residues. Trimming removed 6 bases from V and 0 bases from J, with 10 bases in between. The CDR3 spells CASRGRGSTDTQYF. CDR3 nucleotide sequence: TGTGCCAGCAGAGGGCGGGGTAGCACAGATACGCAGTATTTT.

V is TRBV18 and J is TRBJ1-1, with D perhaps matching TRBD1 (6 bases). The CDR3 has 14 amino acids. The germline V gene has CDR1 KGHSH and CDR2 LQKENI. Trimming shortened V by 2 bases and J by 4 bases, and 11 bases separated the two germline ends. The CDR3 region is CASSPRGQVTEAFF. For the CDR3, the DNA is TGTGCCAGCTCACCAAGGGGACAAGTCACTGAAGCTTTCTTT.

This chain connects TRBV19 to TRBJ1-2; D is ambiguous. This CDR3 has 11 residues. V was clipped by 10 bases and J by 8 bases, with 14 bases between them. Germline-derived CDR1 and CDR2 are LNHDA and SQIVND (reference sequence). The CDR3 protein is CATPEREGYTF. In nucleotides, the CDR3 is TGTGCCACTCCGGAGAGGGAGGGCTACACCTTC.

This chain links TRBV19 with TRBJ1-2; D perhaps matches TRBD1 (5 bases). From germline, CDR1 is LNHDA and CDR2 SQIVND (reference sequence). The CDR3 totals 13 residues. Trimming removed 6 bases from V and 8 bases from J, with 16 bases in between. CDR3 nucleotide sequence: TGTGCCAGTAGCCAAGGGGTATTACGGGGCTACACCTTC. Amino acids: CASSQGVLRGYTF.

This clone has more than one count but fewer than ten. This rearrangement joins TRBV30 to TRBJ2-7; D is uncertain. This CDR3 has 13 amino acids. V was pared by 4 bases and J by 5 bases, with 15 bases between. Germline lookup yields CDR1 GTSNPN and CDR2 SVGIG (reference sequence). The CDR3 DNA sequence: TGTGCCTGGATTGAATCGGGTAGCCACGAGCAGTACTTC. Amino acid sequence: CAWIESGSHEQYF.

This chain joins TRBV7-7 and TRBJ1-3; D possibly corresponds to TRBD1 (5 bases). CDR3 length equals 16 residues. V lost 5 bases to trimming and J lost 3 bases, with 17 bases between them. Germline V lookup: CDR1 SSHAT, CDR2 FNYEAQ (reference sequence). The CDR3 nucleotides are TGTGCCAGCAGCCCGTTACGGGGGGTCGGTGGAAACACCATATATTTT. Translation gives CASSPLRGVGGNTIYF.

CDR3 residues: CASNRDRGGYSTDTQYF. The CDR3 coding sequence is TGTGCCAGCAACCGGGACAGGGGGGGTTATAGCACAGATACGCAGTATTTT. The chain recombines TRBV28 with TRBJ2-3, with 11 bases that match TRBD1. Germline V gene sequence: CDR1 MDHEN, CDR2 SYDVKM. V shed 7 bases and J 0 bases; nucleotides not matched to a gene: 9. This CDR3 is 17 amino acids long. The entire variable domain, with the rest obtained from reference TRBV28 and TRBJ2-3, is as follows: DVKVTQSSRYLVKRTGEKVFLECVQDMDHENMFWYRQDPGLGLRLIYFSYDVKMKEKGDIPEGYSVSREKKERFSLILESASTNQTSMYLCASNRDRGGYSTDTQYFGPGTRLTVL.

The chain joins TRBV10-3 to TRBJ2-5, with unresolved D. The V gene's germline CDR1 is ENHRY and CDR2 SYGVKD. The CDR3 length is 11 residues. Trimming took 7 bases from V and 2 from J, leaving 5 bases between them. The CDR3 here is CAIKEQETQYF. CDR3 in DNA: TGTGCCATCAAGGAGCAAGAGACCCAGTACTTC.

In nucleotides, the CDR3 is TGTGCCAGCAGCCCCCCGGAGGGGCAGGACACTGAAGCTTTCTTT. Translated, it gives CASSPPEGQDTEAFF. J is TRBJ1-1 and V is TRBV4-2; D is perhaps TRBD1 (5 bases). Trimming took 4 bases from V and 3 from J, leaving 15 bases between them. Germline-derived CDR1 and CDR2 are LGHNA and YNFKEQ. The CDR3 spans 15 residues.

CDR3 amino acids: CASSPRTGDSPLHF. CDR3 bases: TGTGCCAGCAGCCCTCGGACAGGGGATTCACCCCTCCACTTT. This sequence joins TRBV9 and TRBJ1-6, with 9 positions matching TRBD1. The CDR3 length is 14 residues. Germline CDR1 is SGDLS and CDR2 is YYNGEE. J gave up 8 bases and V 4 bases, and 4 bases lay outside the gene matches.

This chain links TRBV6-6 with TRBJ1-1; the D is unclear. V was shortened by 4 bases and J by 6 bases, with 6 bases between the two germline ends. Germline values: CDR1 MNHNY, CDR2 SVGAGI (reference sequence). The CDR3 runs to 11 residues. The DNA of the CDR3 is TGTGCCAGCAGTTCCCCCGCTGAAGCTTTCTTT. Translation: CASSSPAEAFF.

The V call is TRBV27, the J call TRBJ1-6, with D perhaps matching TRBD1 (5 bases). Trimming stripped 3 bases from V and 10 bases from J, with 10 bases between. The germline CDR1 and CDR2 sequences are MNHEY and SMNVEV (reference sequence). CDR3 size: 13 residues. The chain's CDR3 is CASSLTPGSPLHF. In nucleotides, the CDR3 is TGTGCCAGCAGTTTGACCCCAGGGTCACCCCTCCACTTT.

This chain connects TRBV28 to TRBJ2-7; D perhaps matches TRBD1 (6 bases). Per germline, CDR1 MDHEN and CDR2 SYDVKM. The CDR3 runs 13 residues. V lost 6 bases and J lost 3, with 12 bases in between. CDR3 sequence: CASRDSWDYEQYF. The CDR3 DNA reads as TGTGCCAGCAGGGACAGTTGGGACTACGAGCAGTACTTC. Full variable domain (rest looked up from reference TRBV28 and TRBJ2-7): DVKVTQSSRYLVKRTGEKVFLECVQDMDHENMFWYRQDPGLGLRLIYFSYDVKMKEKGDIPEGYSVSREKKERFSLILESASTNQTSMYLCASRDSWDYEQYFGPGTRLTVT.

The chain links TRBV7-9 to TRBJ2-7; TRBD1 matches at 10 bases. Germline V gene sequence: CDR1 SEHNR, CDR2 FQNEAQ (reference sequence). The V segment lost 5 bases and the J segment 3 bases; nucleotides outside the gene matches: 7. The CDR3 runs 15 residues. CDR3 coding DNA: TGTGCCAGCAGCCAATGGACAGGGGGGGACTACGAGCAGTACTTC. It codes for CASSQWTGGDYEQYF.

This chain uses TRBV24-1 with TRBJ2-3; TRBD1 aligns across 8 bases. V lost 4 bases to trimming and J lost 5 bases; unmatched junction nucleotides: 7. There are 15 residues in the CDR3. Germline CDR1 is KGHDR and CDR2 is SFDVKD. The CDR3 protein is CATSDRTGNIDTQYF. The CDR3 DNA reads TGTGCCACCAGTGACCGGACAGGGAATATAGATACGCAGTATTTT.

The V and J genes are TRBV10-3 and TRBJ2-7; D not resolved. Germline assignment: CDR1 ENHRY and CDR2 SYGVKD. V was cut by 8 bases and J by 4 bases, with 9 bases left in between. CDR3 size: 11 residues. CDR3 sequence: CAISLEYEQYF. DNA of the CDR3: TGTGCCATCTCCTTGGAGTACGAGCAGTACTTC.

This clone was counted once. The V call is TRBV6-1, the J call TRBJ2-1; tentatively, D is TRBD2 (6 bases). The CDR3 spans 14 residues. The germline CDR1 and CDR2 sequences are MNHNS and SASEGT. Trimming left V 1 base short and J 7 bases short, with 11 bases between. CDR3 protein: CASSEVGGGNEQFF. The CDR3, as DNA: TGTGCCAGCAGTGAAGTGGGCGGAGGGAATGAGCAGTTCTTC.

The chain joins TRBV5-1 to TRBJ2-3; D gene uncertain. The CDR3 contains 12 residues. V was pared by 2 bases and J by 5 bases, with 6 bases between. CDR1 is SGHRS and CDR2 is YFSETQ in the germline V gene. This chain's CDR3 is CASSLLLDTQYF. DNA for the CDR3: TGCGCCAGCAGCTTACTACTAGATACGCAGTATTTT.

V and J are TRBV15 and TRBJ1-6, with TRBD1 identical over 8 bases. Germline V gene sequence: CDR1 LNHNV, CDR2 YYDKDF (reference sequence). This CDR3 contains 14 residues. V shed 3 bases, J shed 8 bases, and the junction held 3 bases outside the gene matches. The CDR3 sequence is CATSSDRGDSPLHF. The CDR3 nucleotides are TGTGCCACCAGCAGCGACAGGGGAGATTCACCCCTCCACTTT.

This sequence joins TRBV18 and TRBJ2-3; 9 nucleotides align to TRBD1. V lost 3 bases, J lost 2 bases, and 3 bases stayed unmatched. CDR3 length: 15 residues. The V gene's germline CDR1 is KGHSH and CDR2 LQKENI. The CDR3 loop is CASSPDRGYTDTQYF. The CDR3 DNA follows: TGTGCCAGCTCACCGGACAGGGGTTACACAGATACGCAGTATTTT. Combining the CDR3 with reference TRBV18 and TRBJ2-3 gives the whole variable domain NAGVMQNPRHLVRRRGQEARLRCSPMKGHSHVYWYRQLPEEGLKFMVYLQKENIIDESGMPKERFSAEFPKEGPSILRIQQVVRGDSAAYFCASSPDRGYTDTQYFGPGTRLTVL.

The gene calls are TRBV15 and TRBJ2-5; weak D call: TRBD1 (5 bases). Germline V gene lookup returns CDR1 LNHNV and CDR2 YYDKDF (reference sequence). Trimming stripped 5 bases from V and 5 bases from J, with 9 bases between. The CDR3 has 12 residues. CDR3 sequence reads: CATSQGAETQYF. In nucleotides, the CDR3 is TGTGCCACCAGCCAAGGGGCGGAGACCCAGTACTTC.

This sequence joins TRBV28 and TRBJ1-5, with 10 nucleotides matching TRBD1. The CDR3 is 15 amino acids. With 6 bases clipped from V and 5 bases from J, the junction kept 7 bases outside the gene matches. Germline V lookup: CDR1 MDHEN, CDR2 SYDVKM. CDR3 sequence reads: CASRTGGEGDQPQHF. In nucleotides, the CDR3 is TGTGCCAGCAGGACAGGGGGCGAGGGGGATCAGCCCCAGCATTTT.

The V call is TRBV9, the J call TRBJ2-2, with 9 bases matching TRBD1. V lost 5 bases, J lost 2 bases, and 4 bases stayed unmatched. Germline V gene sequence: CDR1 SGDLS, CDR2 YYNGEE. The CDR3 has 15 residues. The CDR3: CASRRDRVNTGELFF. In DNA form, the CDR3 reads TGTGCCAGCAGAAGGGACAGGGTTAACACCGGGGAGCTGTTTTTT.

The chain's CDR3 is CASSLRTGQYNEQFF. The CDR3 DNA reads as TGTGCCAGCAGCTTAAGGACAGGGCAGTACAATGAGCAGTTCTTC. The chain joins TRBV11-2 to TRBJ2-1; 8 bases agree with TRBD1. The length of the CDR3 is 15 residues. Trimming cost V 2 bases and J 4 bases; bases outside gene matches: 4. The germline CDR1 and CDR2 sequences are SGHAT and FQNNGV.

V and J are TRBV21-1 and TRBJ2-7; TRBD1, the table's D call, was not compared with the DNA. TRBV21-1 is an annotated pseudogene. The length of the CDR3 is 15 residues. CDR3 nucleotides: TGTGCCAGCAGCACAACCCAGGGGGGTCCCTACGAGCAGTACTTC. This codes for CASSTTQGGPYEQYF.

The V and J genes are TRBV4-2 and TRBJ2-2; D remains ambiguous. CDR1 is LGHNA and CDR2 is YNFKEQ in the germline V gene. The ends were cut back, 0 bases at V and 2 bases at J, with 7 bases in the middle. CDR3 size: 15 residues. The CDR3 DNA sequence: TGTGCCAGCAGCCAAGATAACAGAAACACCGGGGAGCTGTTTTTT. The encoded protein is CASSQDNRNTGELFF.

For the CDR3, the DNA is TGTGCCAGCAGTGAGGCACTACAGGGGAGGAATGAGCAGTTCTTC. It is translated as CASSEALQGRNEQFF. The J gene is TRBJ2-1, the V gene TRBV25-1, with D possibly TRBD1 on 7 matching bases. The CDR3 is 15 amino acids. Germline V gives CDR1 MGHDK, CDR2 SYGVNS. Trimming removed 3 bases from V and 7 bases from J, with 16 bases in between.

The genes are TRBV24-1 and TRBJ2-2; D not certain. From germline, CDR1 is KGHDR and CDR2 SFDVKD. V dropped 3 bases and J dropped 5 bases, with 12 bases sitting between them. The CDR3 consists of 15 residues. CDR3 DNA: TGTGCCACCAGTGATCGCCTCAGTCCTACCGGGGAGCTGTTTTTT. Its protein product is CATSDRLSPTGELFF.